This T cell receptor (beta chain) is from a study of long-term antiretroviral therapy in people with HIV. Sequencing relied on immunoSEQ assay v3.0, run at survey level. The table came from immunoSEQ multiplex PCR; TCRdb's copy has only in-frame clones and leaves some out. This table holds tens of thousands of clones, 75% to 90% found once. Study-wide points: Following ART, diversity rose but still fell short of transplant donor controls.

Concerning this clone: Antigen: not known.

This specimen consisted of unsorted PBMCs, obtained 1.2 years after starting antiretroviral therapy. This sequence originates from a woman aged 40 to 50 with HIV.

CDR3 DNA sequence: TGTGCCAGCAGCGGGTGGACTAGCGGGAAAACAGATACGCAGTATTTT. Its protein product is CASSGWTSGKTDTQYF. The J gene is TRBJ2-3, the V gene TRBV9; TRBD2 agrees at 12 bases. The CDR3 consists of 16 residues. Germline CDR1 and CDR2: SGDLS and YYNGEE. V trimming: 3 bases; J trimming: 3 bases; junction bases outside the gene matches: 5.